This TCR beta chain emerged from a study of patients and donors after allogeneic stem cell transplantation (dated by TCRdb to about 2020). CDR1 and CDR2, per the germline V gene (reference sequence), are GTSNPN and SVGIG. Spanning cysteine to phenylalanine, the CDR3 consists of 15 amino acids. Only the CDR3 portion is preserved as DNA: 45 bases, with reading frame beginning at the first base. Clipping removes 3 bases from V and 4 bases from J, with 8 as the unmatched junction base count. Receptor amplification or capture employed RT-PCR. The listed sequencing device is NextSeq 550. TCRdb itself trimmed the public reads at Q25 with fastp, ran MiXCR and retained productive beta chains. One record per CDR3 amino acid sequence lists the most common genes and DNA. The sample includes around 240,000 distinct CDR3 sequences, with about 14% observed a single time. The ten largest clones represent more than 9% of the sample.

This clonotype was found a few times. It has no known antigen specificity. The record has no base qualities; no much larger clone is one base away. This sequence was found in a human donor who was either an allogeneic HSCT recipient or a stem cell or donor lymphocyte infusion donor (not recorded which). It is not recorded whose cells these are; they may come from a transplant donor. Rearrangement joined TRBV30 to TRBJ1-2; 10 bases in between match TRBD1. Sequenced input: blood, either unsorted or a sorted T cell fraction (not recorded which). Here is the DNA: TGTGCCTGGAGCAGGGACAGGGGCGTAGCCTATGGCTACACCTTC. Its product reads: CAWSRDRGVAYGYTF.